One T cell receptor beta chain is described in this entry. What antigen it recognizes has not been identified. There are no base qualities to consult, and no much larger clone falls within one base. These data come from a study of cytomegalovirus exposure and HLA in healthy donors (dated by TCRdb to 2015 to 2018). Notes on the research overall: An earlier analysis of around 600 of the donors reported more than 250 Gb of sequence data and 100 million to 140 million unique TCR beta sequences from roughly 180 million T cells. An early release covering about 600 HLA-typed donors comprised about 290 gigabases of sequencing data and about 90 million unique TCR sequences. Of the roughly 400 genotyped donors, less than 90% were placed in the genetic ancestry cluster associated with self-reported Caucasian donors. The aim of the study was to test whether cataloging public T cell receptors could identify signatures of past pathogen exposure. The T cell repertoires of around 730 subjects were profiled by immunosequencing and related to cytomegalovirus serostatus. In addition to the first cohort of 500 to 850 subjects, a separate validation cohort of around 110 different subjects was used. To predict cytomegalovirus infection status, the study brought together high-throughput TCR immunosequencing, statistical association of individual TCRs with disease status, and machine learning. In a later analysis, previously published TCR beta repertoires from about 670 donors were re-analyzed and high-resolution HLA genotyping was added so that TCR occurrence patterns could be studied. The later analysis used no new phenotypic data to find candidate immune exposures, relying instead on TCR beta sequences and their occurrence across donors. To decide whether each TCR beta V gene segment behaved as functional or pseudogenic, an earlier analysis of approximately 590 of the donors relied on high-throughput TCR beta sequencing. Alongside the repertoire data, information on donor age, sex, ethnicity and CMV serostatus was compiled. Genome-wide SNP genotypes for about 55% of the roughly 670 donors were used in a later genetic analysis, which treated that subset as a discovery cohort. Every discovery cohort repertoire had been produced on one sequencing platform. HLA typing included class I and class II loci at four-digit resolution. The number of typed donors differed by locus: about 629-630 for A, B, C, DRB1 and DQB1; some 500 for DQA1; 606 for DPA1; and some 430 for DPB1. Roughly 5 DR-DQ haplotypes were handled as single units for association and clustering, since linkage in the cohort was strong. On average, approximately 250,000 unique TCR beta nucleotide sequences were sequenced per donor among a few hundred genotyped donors of the cohort, with roughly 18% of those sequences being non-productive.

The full study reports these points: Correlated functional status among segregating V segments might reflect linkage disequilibrium, but an unknown experimental factor could not be ruled out. The study gave a list of roughly 150 TCR beta chains associated with cytomegalovirus. In a later analysis, some 17,000 TCR beta sequences were associated with specific HLA alleles at a false discovery rate of 0.05. The earlier analysis of around 600 of the donors excluded 15 to 20 rarely observed V segments, including chromosome 9 orphons, because counts were too low. According to a later analysis, TCR association rates differed among HLA loci, with DRB1 alleles showing the most associated TCRs and HLA-C alleles showing the fewest. The sequencing pipeline was judged likely to have produced a cluster of highly shared sequence variants as a technical artifact. Across donors, most TCR sequences were observed very rarely, whereas some public TCRs were present in many individuals. Presence/absence analyses assumed roughly uniform sequencing depth across donors, an assumption that may not hold. Only TCR beta chains were sequenced in this cohort, and the absence of alpha or paired-chain data limited detectable features. Because HLA typing was missing for some donors at each locus, association tests included only the typed subset. Assigning TCR associations to individual alleles was difficult when HLA alleles, especially DR and DQ, strongly co-occurred. Most CMV-associated TCR beta chains appeared to be HLA-restricted in a later analysis, and the HLA associations seemed to be driven largely by CMV exposure. In a later analysis, several top co-occurrence clusters were reported to appear linked to parvovirus B19, influenza, CMV and Epstein-Barr virus. In an earlier analysis of around 600 of the donors, most TCR beta V segments were observed in productive rearrangements about 87% or about 30% of the time, broadly matching IMGT annotations. Immune exposure information for the cohort was limited to CMV serostatus. A further reported finding was that TCR beta sequences accurately predicted the HLA-A and HLA-B alleles for most subjects in the first cohort. In a later genetic analysis, a missense DCLRE1C variant was associated with V-gene and J-gene trimming of TCR beta chains, and the association was replicated in an independent cohort. Some IMGT-functional V segments, including TRBV6-2 and TRBV6-3, could not be told apart with the 87-base-pair reads, so those segments were excluded. In a later genetic analysis, fewer N-insertions in productive TCRs were reported among donors in an Asian-associated ancestry cluster than the roughly 700-donor mean. A later analysis found that HLA-associated TCR beta chains were more clonally expanded and had lower generation probabilities than equally common non-associated chains. Cytomegalovirus status was reported to be diagnosed by the classifier with high specificity and sensitivity in both the original and validation cohorts. A few of the identified cytomegalovirus-associated TCR beta chains were confirmed in vitro to be specific for cytomegalovirus antigens. According to the authors, the approach could potentially be generalized to other disease states and immunological phenotypes.

The cohort was made up of about 610 healthy bone marrow donors. At the time of sampling, all cohort members were nominally healthy, though unrecorded immune exposures were likely present. The donor tested CMV seronegative, placing the donor among the 350 to 400 seronegative members of the cohort. A peripheral blood sample was provided by each donor, and peripheral blood mononuclear cells were used for TCR beta sequencing. The Qiagen DNeasy Blood Extraction Kit was used to extract genomic DNA from the blood cell samples. The library relied on the immunoSEQ multiplex PCR assay. For the multiplex PCR, a mixture combining 60 forward primers for TCR Vbeta segments and 13 reverse primers for TCR Jbeta segments was used. A multiplex PCR assay on genomic DNA amplified the CDR3 region of rearranged TCR beta genes. On the Illumina HiSeq System, the amplified TCR beta libraries were sequenced as 87-base-pair reads. The paper's data handling went like this. A later analysis counted 75 million to 100 million unique TCR beta chains across the 550 to 800 repertoires, and about 10 million of these chains were shared by at least two donors. Raw reads were error-corrected and collapsed into unique sequences with a nearest-neighbor algorithm that merged closely related sequences to remove PCR and sequencing errors. V, D and J gene segments were assigned by aligning CDR3 sequences to IMGT reference sequences. For a sequence to be retained, at least a six-nucleotide match to both a V gene segment and a J gene segment was required. A rearrangement was called productive if the CDR3 had no stop codons and remained in frame with V and J, and every other rearrangement was called non-productive. CDR3 was defined according to IMGT convention as the region running from the second conserved V-encoded cysteine to the conserved J-encoded phenylalanine. The earlier analysis of 450 to 750 of the donors excluded any sequence lacking an unambiguous match to a single V gene segment. An earlier analysis of almost 600 of the donors classified V segments as functional when productive rearrangements were above 56.7% and as segregating when the standard deviation between donors was above 5%. To diagnose cytomegalovirus status from the catalog of TCR beta chain sequences, a statistical classification framework was built. V and J gene assignment, in a later analysis, came from comparing TCR nucleotide sequences with IMGT/GENE-DB human TR gene sequences. The TCRdist pipeline was used in a later analysis to assign CDR3 sequences and most-parsimonious VDJ recombination scenarios. In a later analysis, each TCR beta chain was defined by its CDR3 amino acid sequence together with its V-gene family, and reads without a unique V-gene family were excluded. In a later analysis, approximately 590 highly shared, low-generation-probability nucleotide sequences were removed to address suspected cross-contamination and a sequencing artifact. In a later analysis, a clonal expansion index for each public chain was calculated from normalized within-repertoire ranks of inferred template counts. In a later analysis, generation probabilities were computed using a VDJ recombination model fitted to out-of-frame rearrangements, and the results were checked against IGoR. In a later analysis, hypergeometric tests were used to score TCR-TCR, TCR-HLA and TCR-CMV co-occurrence, with a repertoire-size bias correction applied to TCR pairs. To estimate false discovery rates, a later analysis permuted the HLA or CMV assignments 20 times. In a later analysis, co-occurring TCRs were grouped with DBSCAN, and TCRdist sequence similarity was added when clustering was performed within HLA-allele-positive subsets. Repertoires with fewer than 30,000 or more than 120,000 public chains were left out of co-occurrence clustering, as were several repertoires with anomalous nucleotide sharing. TCRdb holds this immuneACCESS table with in-frame rearrangements only. Some clones are missing; in checked studies, unresolved V genes explain under half, and the rest has no known cause. The V and J calls and clone size are taken from that table; D and trimming were inferred from the DNA. The sample contains 150,000 to 180,000 clones, less than 80% of them found a single time. The ten largest clones take up around 2.3% of the sample.

From its cysteine to its phenylalanine, the CDR3 spans 15 amino acids. Only the CDR3 part of the read is kept: 45 bases, read in frame from the first base. The germline V gene supplies CDR1 SGHAT and CDR2 FQNNGV. V has 1 base trimmed and J has 5 bases trimmed; junction bases matching no gene number 1. The receptor was derived from a man aged 30 to 39 in good health and CMV-seronegative. The chain is encoded by TRBV11-2 joined to TRBJ2-1; the junction holds 11 bases that match TRBD2. The sample taken for sequencing was PBMCs. The CDR3 reads CASSLGLAGNNEQFF. The nucleotide sequence reads as follows: TGTGCCAGCAGCTTAGGACTAGCGGGGAACAATGAGCAGTTCTTC.